The clone carrying this T cell receptor beta chain was observed once. This sample was taken from a study of CD4 and CD8 cells across lung adenocarcinoma regions. Donors had localized lung adenocarcinoma, a non-small cell lung cancer. One entry per CDR3 protein results from TCRdb running MiXCR on the PCR reads. Altogether 3,500 to 5,000 distinct CDR3 sequences are present, 52% being singletons, with the ten largest covering about a sixth. Germline CDR1 MNHEY, CDR2 SVGAGI. The V and J ends lost 4 bases and 6 bases, in that order; junction bases with no gene match: 6. This CDR3 has 14 residues. The sequenced material came from CD4+ T cells from the center of a lung tumor. The V call is TRBV6-5, the J call TRBJ2-1, with 7 bases aligning to TRBD2. The receptor comes from a female donor with lung adenocarcinoma. The CD4 and CD8 labels of this study may be unreliable. CDR3 loop: CASSLWASGNEQFF. The CDR3 DNA is TGTGCCAGCAGTTTGTGGGCTAGCGGCAATGAGCAGTTCTTC.